This TCR beta chain stems from a study of prognosis after radiotherapy for stage I lung cancer (dated by TCRdb to about 2021). About the study as a whole: Between April 2018 and January 2019, around 19 stage I NSCLC patients were enrolled in Nanjing, China. Tumor histology was squamous cell carcinoma in several patients and adenocarcinoma in roughly 13. Image-guided IMRT or VMAT was used to deliver SBRT in 3 to 5 fractions at a biologically effective dose of at least 100 Gy. Every patient was deemed medically inoperable, approximately eleven because of comorbidities and over five because they refused surgery. This study profiled peripheral blood TCR beta repertoires from stage I NSCLC patients before and after stereotactic body radiotherapy and linked the repertoires to distant failure. The study took one blood sample before SBRT and one after SBRT from each of approximately 19 patients and sequenced all 40 or so samples. Some 15 patients had newly diagnosed primary stage I lung tumors, and several had oligometastatic NSCLC after surgical resection of the primary tumor. Ages in the cohort of about a dozen men and about six women ranged from roughly 50 to 85 years, with a median of 74. No patient received concurrent therapy alongside SBRT. After SBRT, distant metastases developed in about 20% of the 19 patients at a median of around 7 months, while the remaining 15 patients had no significant progression. The full study reports these points: Differences by metastasis status were reportedly seen in TRBV and TRBJ usage frequencies, involving two V genes at baseline and, after SBRT, roughly ten V genes and two J genes. A decrease in unique TCR clone counts was observed after SBRT (median approximately 10,000 before versus several thousand after; Wilcoxon paired P=0.011). Post-SBRT Shannon entropy and its change from baseline were lower in patients who developed distant metastases; baseline Shannon entropy was not associated with metastases. None of the reported P values were adjusted for multiple comparisons. Limitations of the study included a small cohort and short follow-up, and the study findings need independent validation. No determination of tumor specificity was made for expanded TCR clones.

Concerning this clonotype itself: The antigen this receptor binds is unknown. No base-level quality is on record; no much larger clone is a single base apart.

Two rounds of multiplex PCR were used to amplify the TCR beta CDR3 region from genomic DNA. In the first PCR round, primers specific to each TRBV and TRBJ gene were used, and the primer sequences were filed in Chinese patent CN105087789A. Universal primers were used in the second PCR round. The Roche High Pure PCR Template Preparation Kit was used to extract genomic DNA from the frozen PBMCs. Paired-end sequencing with 151 bp reads was performed on the libraries using an Illumina HiSeq 3000. The paper's processing steps were these. CutAdapt was used to remove raw reads lacking the multiplex PCR primer sequences. High-quality paired reads were merged into contigs with PEAR. MiXCR assigned TRB V, D and J gene segments to each contig by aligning to reference sequences. To remove sequencing errors, CDR3 sequences were clustered according to base quality and sequence similarity. Shannon entropy normalized by the natural log of productive TCR sequence number was used as the measure of diversity. Clonality was computed as one minus the ratio of Shannon entropy to the natural log of the number of unique clonotypes. The Youden index of ROC curves was used to select progression-free survival cut-offs for repertoire metrics, and analyses were performed in R 3.5.3. TCRdb handled the public reads itself, with Q25 trimming in fastp and clone calling in MiXCR, and kept productive beta chains. A single entry per CDR3 protein holds the most common genes and DNA from its merged rows. The V and J calls come from TCRdb's annotation, not from the publication. For this sample the table gives some 16,000 distinct CDR3 sequences, of which 29% were detected only once. Jointly, the top ten make up 31% of the sample.

CDR1 and CDR2 were assigned from the germline V gene as SGDLS and YYNGEE. Including cysteine and phenylalanine, the CDR3 has 15 amino acids. Only CDR3 DNA is held: 45 bases, read in frame from base 1. Trimming takes 6 bases from V and 8 bases from J, and the germline ends sit 22 bases apart. All patients had node-negative disease on CT and PET/CT, and none had a history of other malignancies or had previously received chemotherapy or radiotherapy. At each of the two time points, approximately 6.2 milliliters of peripheral venous blood were collected into EDTA tubes. Ficoll-Paque Plus density-gradient centrifugation was used to isolate PBMCs. Right after collection, samples were placed at -80 degrees C and kept there until analysis.

The TCR was taken from a donor aged 50 or older with non-small cell lung cancer. The chain links TRBV9 with TRBJ2-3, with no D gene named confidently. Sequenced material: PBMCs, taken before or after stereotactic body radiation therapy (not recorded which). This receptor has the CDR3 CASTRKDSAQVTQYF. The DNA sequence is TGTGCCAGCACCAGGAAAGACTCGGCTCAAGTTACGCAGTATTTT.